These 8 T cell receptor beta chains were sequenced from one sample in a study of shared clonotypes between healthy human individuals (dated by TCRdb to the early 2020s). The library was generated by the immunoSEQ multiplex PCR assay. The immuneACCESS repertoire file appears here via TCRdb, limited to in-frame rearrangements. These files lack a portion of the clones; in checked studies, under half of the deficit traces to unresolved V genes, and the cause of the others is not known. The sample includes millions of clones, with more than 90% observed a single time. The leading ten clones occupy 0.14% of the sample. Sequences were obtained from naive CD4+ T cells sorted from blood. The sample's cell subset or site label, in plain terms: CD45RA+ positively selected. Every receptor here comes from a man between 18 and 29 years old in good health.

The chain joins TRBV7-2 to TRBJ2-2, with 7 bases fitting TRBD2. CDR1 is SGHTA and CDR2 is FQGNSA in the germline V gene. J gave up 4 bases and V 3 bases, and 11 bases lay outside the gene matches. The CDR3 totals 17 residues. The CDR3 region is CASSFSGGAYGTGELFF. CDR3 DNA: TGTGCCAGCAGCTTCTCGGGGGGAGCTTATGGCACCGGGGAGCTGTTTTTT. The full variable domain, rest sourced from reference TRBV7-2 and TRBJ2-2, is GAGVSQSPSNKVTEKGKDVELRCDPISGHTALYWYRQSLGQGLEFLIYFQGNSAPDKSGLPSDRFSAERTGGSVSTLTIQRTQQEDSAVYLCASSFSGGAYGTGELFFGEGSRLTVL.

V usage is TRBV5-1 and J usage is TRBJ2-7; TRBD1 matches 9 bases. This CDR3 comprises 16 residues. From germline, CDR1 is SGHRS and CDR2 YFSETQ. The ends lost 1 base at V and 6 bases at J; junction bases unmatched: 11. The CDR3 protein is CASSLRSRDRVGEQYF. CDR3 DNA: TGCGCCAGCAGCTTGAGATCCCGGGACAGGGTAGGCGAGCAGTACTTC.

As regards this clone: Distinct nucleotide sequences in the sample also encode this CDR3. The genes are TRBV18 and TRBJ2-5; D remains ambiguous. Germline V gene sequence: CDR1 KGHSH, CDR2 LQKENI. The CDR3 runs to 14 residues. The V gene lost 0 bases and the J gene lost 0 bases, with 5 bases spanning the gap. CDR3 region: CASSPPGYQETQYF. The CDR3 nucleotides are TGTGCCAGCTCACCACCAGGATACCAAGAGACCCAGTACTTC. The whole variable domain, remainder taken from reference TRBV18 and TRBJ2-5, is NAGVMQNPRHLVRRRGQEARLRCSPMKGHSHVYWYRQLPEEGLKFMVYLQKENIIDESGMPKERFSAEFPKEGPSILRIQQVVRGDSAAYFCASSPPGYQETQYFGPGTRLLVL.

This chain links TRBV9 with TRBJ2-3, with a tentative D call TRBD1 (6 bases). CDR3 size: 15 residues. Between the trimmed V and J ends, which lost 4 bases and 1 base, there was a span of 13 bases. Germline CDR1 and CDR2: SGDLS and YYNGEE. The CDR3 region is CASSSSTGGTDTQYF. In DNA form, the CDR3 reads TGTGCCAGCAGCTCTTCGACAGGAGGCACAGATACGCAGTATTTT.

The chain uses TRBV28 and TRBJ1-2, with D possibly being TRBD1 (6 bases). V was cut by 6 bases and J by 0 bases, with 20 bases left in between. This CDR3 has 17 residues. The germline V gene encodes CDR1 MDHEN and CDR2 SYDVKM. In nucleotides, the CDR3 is TGTGCCAGCAGGGTGAAACTGGGGGCCGCCACTAACTATGGCTACACCTTC. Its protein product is CASRVKLGAATNYGYTF.

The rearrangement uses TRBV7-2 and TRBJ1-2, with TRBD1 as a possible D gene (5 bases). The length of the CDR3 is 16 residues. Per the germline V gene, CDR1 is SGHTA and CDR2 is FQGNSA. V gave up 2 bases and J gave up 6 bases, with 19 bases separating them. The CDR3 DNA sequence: TGTGCCAGCAGCTTAAACTTCGCTGTCAGGGCGGATGGCTACACCTTC. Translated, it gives CASSLNFAVRADGYTF.

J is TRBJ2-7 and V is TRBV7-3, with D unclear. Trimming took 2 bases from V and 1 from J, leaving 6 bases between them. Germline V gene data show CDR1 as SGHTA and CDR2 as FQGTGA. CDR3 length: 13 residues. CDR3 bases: TGTGCCAGCAGCTTATCCCCATCCTACGAGCAGTACTTC. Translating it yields CASSLSPSYEQYF.

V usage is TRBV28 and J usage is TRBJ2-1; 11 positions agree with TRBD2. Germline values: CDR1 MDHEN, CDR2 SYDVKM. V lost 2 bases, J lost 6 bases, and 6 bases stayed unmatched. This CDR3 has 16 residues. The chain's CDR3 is CASSLTASGGTNEQFF. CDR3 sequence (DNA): TGTGCCAGCAGTTTAACGGCTAGCGGGGGGACCAATGAGCAGTTCTTC.